Below are 18 T cell receptor beta chains sequenced from a single sample in a study of shared clonotypes between healthy human individuals. Naive CD8 cells comprised CD45RO-negative, CCR7-positively selected cells, excluding terminally differentiated effector memory CD45RA+ cells. Clones were sequenced by immunoSEQ multiplex PCR, and TCRdb holds only the in-frame ones, with some missing. The sample has around 1.9 million clones; about 93% are singletons. Sequencing was done on a sample of naive CD8+ T cells from PBMCs. These receptors all stem from a man between 18 and 29 years old in good health. Some clones in this sample may be carry-over from other donors' samples.

CDR3 bases: TGTGCCAGTAGTCCACAGGGGCTAAGGTTAGATACGCAGTATTTT. Translation: CASSPQGLRLDTQYF. The chain uses TRBV19 and TRBJ2-3, with TRBD1 matching over 7 bases. The germline V gene has CDR1 LNHDA and CDR2 SQIVND (reference sequence). This CDR3 has 15 residues. The trim removed 5 bases at V and 5 bases at J, leaving 10 bases unmatched.

This clone has only one observation. At the DNA level, this CDR3 is encoded by other sequences in the same sample as well. The CDR3 DNA is TGTGCCAGCAGCGTAGGTTCTAGCGGATACAATGAGCAGTTCTTC. Its translation is CASSVGSSGYNEQFF. The gene calls are TRBV9 and TRBJ2-1; 7 bases map to TRBD2. The trim removed 0 bases at V and 4 bases at J, leaving 4 bases unmatched. This CDR3 region has 15 residues. CDR1 and CDR2 from the germline V gene are SGDLS and YYNGEE.

J is TRBJ1-4 and V is TRBV4-2; D gene unclear. The germline CDR1 and CDR2 sequences are LGHNA and YNFKEQ. The ends were cut back, 2 bases at V and 3 bases at J, with 7 bases in the middle. The length of the CDR3 is 14 residues. For the CDR3, the DNA is TGTGCCAGCAGCCAATTAGGAGCTAATGAAAAACTGTTTTTT. This encodes CASSQLGANEKLFF.

A word on this clone: Different DNA sequences within this sample yield the same CDR3. CDR3 sequence: CASSYPGEAFF. The CDR3, as DNA: TGTGCCAGCAGTTACCCTGGCGAAGCTTTCTTT. The chain recombines TRBV6-5 with TRBJ1-1; D gene unclear. V lost 2 bases and J 8 bases, leaving 6 bases between the germline ends. This CDR3 contains 11 residues. Germline CDR1 and CDR2: MNHEY and SVGAGI.

V usage is TRBV6-1 and J usage is TRBJ2-7; 8 positions agree with TRBD2. The CDR3 length is 15 residues. CDR1 MNHNS and CDR2 SASEGT come from the germline V gene. V was pared by 6 bases and J by 1 base, with 8 bases of the junction left unmatched. The CDR3 region is CASRNREGPSYEQYF. As DNA, the CDR3 is TGTGCCAGCAGGAATCGGGAGGGCCCGTCCTACGAGCAGTACTTC.

Comments on this clone: The sample holds other DNA sequences that translate to the same CDR3. This rearrangement joins TRBV20-1 to TRBJ2-3; D is ambiguous. Trimming removed 0 bases from V and 6 bases from J, with 4 bases in between. There are 11 residues in the CDR3. The germline gives CDR1 DFQATT, CDR2 SNEGSKA (reference sequence). Here the CDR3 DNA reads TGCAGTGCTAGAGAGGGCGATACGCAGTATTTT. Residues: CSAREGDTQYF.

This chain connects TRBV5-4 to TRBJ2-7; the D gene is possibly TRBD1 (6 bases). Germline loops: CDR1 SGHNT, CDR2 YYREEE (reference sequence). V was trimmed by 10 bases and J by 4 bases, leaving 15 bases between them. The CDR3 totals 12 residues. The CDR3 DNA follows: TGTGCCTACCGGGACATACCATACGAGCAGTACTTC. Translation gives CAYRDIPYEQYF.

This sequence joins TRBV5-4 and TRBJ1-1; 7 bases are shared with TRBD1. The CDR3 covers 17 residues. CDR1 and CDR2 from the germline V gene are SGHNT and YYREEE (reference sequence). J was trimmed by 5 bases and V by 0 bases; bases with no gene match: 13. In DNA, the CDR3 is TGTGCCAGCAGCTTGGTGGCAGGGGGTCAGGGGAGGACTGAAGCTTTCTTT. It specifies CASSLVAGGQGRTEAFF.

This clone was seen a single time. V and J are TRBV9 and TRBJ2-3; 9 nucleotides match TRBD1. The CDR3 contains 17 residues. V gave up 3 bases and J gave up 2 bases; unmatched junction bases: 10. Germline CDR1 SGDLS, CDR2 YYNGEE. The CDR3 here is CASSAGQGTLSTDTQYF. CDR3 DNA: TGTGCCAGCAGCGCTGGACAGGGGACCCTATCCACAGATACGCAGTATTTT. The full variable domain, in which reference TRBV9 and TRBJ2-3 provide the parts outside the CDR3, is DSGVTQTPKHLITATGQRVTLRCSPRSGDLSVYWYQQSLDQGLQFLIQYYNGEERAKGNILERFSAQQFPDLHSELNLSSLELGDSALYFCASSAGQGTLSTDTQYFGPGTRLTVL.

The genes are TRBV15 and TRBJ2-7; perhaps TRBD2 as D (6 bases). The length of the CDR3 is 15 residues. Trimming took off 3 bases at V and 4 bases at J, with 16 bases between the two ends. Germline V gene lookup returns CDR1 LNHNV and CDR2 YYDKDF (reference sequence). The CDR3 DNA reads as TGTGCCACCAGCAGCGCCGCGGGACGGGTTTACGAGCAGTACTTC. It codes for CATSSAAGRVYEQYF.

Only a few counts were recorded for this clone. The V gene is TRBV30, the J gene TRBJ1-1; D gene uncertain. There are 13 residues in the CDR3. V lost 0 bases, J lost 3 bases, and 8 bases lay in between. Germline V lookup: CDR1 GTSNPN, CDR2 SVGIG (reference sequence). CDR3 nucleotide sequence: TGTGCCTGGAGTGTACTGGACTACACTGAAGCTTTCTTT. Residues: CAWSVLDYTEAFF.

The chain combines TRBV5-6 with TRBJ2-3, with a tentative D call TRBD2 (5 bases). Germline assignment: CDR1 SGHDT and CDR2 YYEEEE. The CDR3 is 15 amino acids. Trimming shortened V by 0 bases and J by 0 bases, and 8 bases separated the two germline ends. The CDR3 reads CASSLVRGSTDTQYF. CDR3 nucleotides: TGTGCCAGCAGCTTGGTTCGCGGGAGCACAGATACGCAGTATTTT.

V is TRBV28 and J is TRBJ2-1, with 11 nucleotides matching TRBD2. V was clipped by 6 bases and J by 10 bases; unmatched bases: 14. The CDR3 extends over 16 amino acids. CDR1 MDHEN and CDR2 SYDVKM come from the germline V gene. CDR3 coding DNA: TGTGCCAGCAGGGACCAACTAGCGGGGGCTCTAAGAGAGCAGTTCTTC. Amino acids: CASRDQLAGALREQFF. The full variable domain, in which reference TRBV28 and TRBJ2-1 provide the parts outside the CDR3, is DVKVTQSSRYLVKRTGEKVFLECVQDMDHENMFWYRQDPGLGLRLIYFSYDVKMKEKGDIPEGYSVSREKKERFSLILESASTNQTSMYLCASRDQLAGALREQFFGPGTRLTVL.

This clone was observed a single time. The chain uses TRBV9 and TRBJ2-5; 7 positions match TRBD2. The CDR3 length is 15 residues. The ends lost 1 base at V and 5 bases at J; junction bases unmatched: 8. The germline gives CDR1 SGDLS, CDR2 YYNGEE. The CDR3 loop reads CASSVTSVNGETQYF. For the CDR3, the DNA is TGTGCCAGCAGCGTAACTAGCGTAAATGGGGAGACCCAGTACTTC.

The chain is built from TRBV27 and TRBJ1-1, with D perhaps TRBD1 (6 bases). The ends were cut back, 2 bases at V and 1 base at J, with 17 bases in the middle. The germline CDR1 and CDR2 sequences are MNHEY and SMNVEV (reference sequence). The CDR3 consists of 17 residues. The CDR3 region has the DNA TGTGCCAGCAGTTTACGGGGGCCCCGGGGGAAGAACACTGAAGCTTTCTTT. This gives the protein CASSLRGPRGKNTEAFF.

The CDR3 coding sequence is TGTGCCAGCAGTGAAAAGGTAGCGGGGATTCCCTACGAGCAGTACTTC. Its translation: CASSEKVAGIPYEQYF. V and J are TRBV6-1 and TRBJ2-7; 8 bases are shared with TRBD2. V lost 2 bases and J lost 2; bases outside the gene matches: 8. In germline, CDR1 is MNHNS, CDR2 SASEGT. The CDR3 sequence is 16 residues long.

The chain uses TRBV13 and TRBJ2-1; possibly TRBD1 for D (6 bases). CDR3 size: 13 residues. CDR1 and CDR2 (germline): PRHDT, FYEKMQ (reference sequence). V lost 4 bases, J lost 7 bases, and 11 bases lay in between. The CDR3 spells CASSWGQENEQFF. For the CDR3, the DNA is TGTGCCAGCAGCTGGGGGCAGGAAAATGAGCAGTTCTTC. Filled out from reference TRBV13 and TRBJ2-1, the complete variable domain reads AAGVIQSPRHLIKEKRETATLKCYPIPRHDTVYWYQQGPGQDPQFLISFYEKMQSDKGSIPDRFSAQQFSDYHSELNMSSLELGDSALYFCASSWGQENEQFFGPGTRLTVL.

V usage is TRBV27 and J usage is TRBJ2-7, with a tentative D call TRBD1 (6 bases). The CDR3 runs to 13 residues. Germline values: CDR1 MNHEY, CDR2 SMNVEV (reference sequence). V gave up 2 bases and J gave up 5 bases, with 10 bases separating them. The CDR3 spells CASSLGGGHEQYF. CDR3 DNA sequence: TGTGCCAGCAGTTTAGGGGGCGGCCACGAGCAGTACTTC.